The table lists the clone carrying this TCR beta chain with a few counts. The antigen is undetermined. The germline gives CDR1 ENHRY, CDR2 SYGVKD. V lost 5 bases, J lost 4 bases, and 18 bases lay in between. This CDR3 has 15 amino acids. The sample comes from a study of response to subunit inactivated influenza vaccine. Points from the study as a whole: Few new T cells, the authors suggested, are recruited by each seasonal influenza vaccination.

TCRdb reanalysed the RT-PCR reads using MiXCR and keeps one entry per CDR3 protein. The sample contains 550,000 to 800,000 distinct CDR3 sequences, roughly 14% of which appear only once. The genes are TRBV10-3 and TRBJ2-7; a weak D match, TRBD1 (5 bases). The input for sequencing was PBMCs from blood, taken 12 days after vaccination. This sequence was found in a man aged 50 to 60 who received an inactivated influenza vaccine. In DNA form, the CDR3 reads TGTGCCATCAGTTACAACGGGCAGGGTCCTTACGAGCAGTACTTC. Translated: CAISYNGQGPYEQYF.